The next 7 T cell receptor beta chains were all read from a single sample in a study of cytomegalovirus exposure and HLA in healthy donors. The primer mix had 60 Vbeta and 13 Jbeta primers. The method was immunoSEQ multiplex PCR; TCRdb's version includes in-frame clones alone and lacks a portion of them. The repertoire has roughly 130,000 clones, 8.5% of them found once; the top ten carry 5% to 6%. Sequencing was carried out using PBMCs. The receptor source for this set is a middle-aged man in good health and CMV-seronegative.

In its sample, this clone was seen a few times. This rearrangement joins TRBV19 to TRBJ1-3; D remains ambiguous. The CDR3 spans 17 residues. Trimming pared 1 base from V and 0 bases from J, leaving 13 bases between. In germline, CDR1 is LNHDA, CDR2 SQIVND (reference sequence). The chain's CDR3 is CASSIGRSRSSGNTIYF. CDR3 nucleotides: TGTGCCAGTAGTATAGGAAGGAGTCGGAGCTCTGGAAACACCATATATTTT.

This clone was observed a handful of times. The chain couples TRBV7-2 to TRBJ2-3, with 7 bases that match TRBD1. Germline lookup yields CDR1 SGHTA and CDR2 FQGNSA. CDR3 length: 13 residues. J gave up 3 bases and V 5 bases, and 2 bases lay outside the gene matches. The CDR3 sequence: CASSVQGTDTQYF. In DNA, the CDR3 is TGTGCCAGCAGCGTACAGGGGACAGATACGCAGTATTTT.

This rearrangement joins TRBV5-4 to TRBJ1-5, with D hard to call. The V gene lost 3 bases and the J gene lost 0 bases, with 10 bases spanning the gap. Germline V CDR1 and CDR2: SGHNT, YYREEE (reference sequence). The CDR3 totals 15 residues. The CDR3 coding sequence is TGTGCCAGCAGCTCCTCCCCGTATAGCAATCAGCCCCAGCATTTT. Translated: CASSSSPYSNQPQHF.

In this sample, this clone turned up a few times. J is TRBJ2-3 and V is TRBV5-1, with D perhaps TRBD2 (5 bases). The V end lost 0 bases, the J end lost 2 bases, and 10 bases lay between the germline ends. Germline loops: CDR1 SGHRS, CDR2 YFSETQ. This CDR3 is built from 15 residues. CDR3 coding DNA: TGCGCCAGCAGCTTGGAGGACGGGGTCACAGATACGCAGTATTTT. Translated, it gives CASSLEDGVTDTQYF. Full variable domain (rest looked up from reference TRBV5-1 and TRBJ2-3): KAGVTQTPRYLIKTRGQQVTLSCSPISGHRSVSWYQQTPGQGLQFLFEYFSETQRNKGNFPGRFSGRQFSNSRSEMNVSTLELGDSALYLCASSLEDGVTDTQYFGPGTRLTVL.

The chain employs TRBV10-1 and TRBJ1-5, with D possibly TRBD1 on 6 matching bases. The CDR3 contains 18 residues. Germline CDR1 is WNHNN and CDR2 is SYGVQD (reference sequence). Trimming took 4 bases from V and 0 from J, leaving 19 bases between them. The CDR3 region has the DNA TGCGCCAGCAGTGTCGTCCCGGCGACAGGTTATAGCAATCAGCCCCAGCATTTT. This encodes CASSVVPATGYSNQPQHF.

This clone has more than one count but fewer than ten. The chain carries TRBV19 and TRBJ1-3; D call uncertain. Germline V gives CDR1 LNHDA, CDR2 SQIVND (reference sequence). The CDR3 is made up of 15 amino acids. V was pared by 1 base and J by 0 bases, with 7 bases between. CDR3 DNA sequence: TGTGCCAGTAGTATAGTTCAAAACTCTGGAAACACCATATATTTT. Its translation is CASSIVQNSGNTIYF.

This clone was seen more than once but under ten times. This sequence joins TRBV7-8 and TRBJ1-6; possible D gene TRBD1, 6 bases. Germline CDR1 is SGHVS and CDR2 is FQNEAQ. V was trimmed by 1 base and J by 7 bases, leaving 11 bases between them. CDR3 length: 15 residues. CDR3 sequence reads: CASSLGGHLNSPLHF. The CDR3 DNA reads as TGTGCCAGCAGCTTAGGGGGACACTTGAATTCACCCCTCCACTTT.